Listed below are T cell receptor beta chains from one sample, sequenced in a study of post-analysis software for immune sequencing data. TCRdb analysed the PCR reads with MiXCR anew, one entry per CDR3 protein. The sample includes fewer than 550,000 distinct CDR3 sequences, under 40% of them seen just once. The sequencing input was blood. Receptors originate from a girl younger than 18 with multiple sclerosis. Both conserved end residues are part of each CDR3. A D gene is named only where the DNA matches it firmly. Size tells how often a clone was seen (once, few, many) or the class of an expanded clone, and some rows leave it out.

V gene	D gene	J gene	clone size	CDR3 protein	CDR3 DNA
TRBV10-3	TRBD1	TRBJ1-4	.	CAIGGQGDEKLFF	TGTGCCATCGGGGGACAGGGGGATGAAAAACTGTTTTTT
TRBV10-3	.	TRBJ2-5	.	CAISEGTQETQYF	TGTGCCATCAGTGAGGGTACCCAAGAGACCCAGTACTTC
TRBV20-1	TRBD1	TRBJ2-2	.	CSASLGQGDAGELFF	TGCAGTGCTAGTTTAGGTCAGGGGGATGCCGGGGAGCTGTTTTTT
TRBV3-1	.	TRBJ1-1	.	CASSQDAGRTEAFF	TGTGCCAGCAGCCAAGATGCGGGTCGCACTGAAGCTTTCTTT
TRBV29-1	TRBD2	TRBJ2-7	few	CSVGGRGVSDEQYF	TGCAGCGTTGGGGGGAGGGGAGTGAGTGACGAGCAGTACTTC
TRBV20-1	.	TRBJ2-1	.	CSSKRGGLSSYNEQFF	TGCAGTTCTAAACGCGGGGGCCTGAGCTCCTACAATGAGCAGTTCTTC
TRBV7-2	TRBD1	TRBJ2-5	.	CASFGQGVRETQYF	TGTGCCAGCTTCGGTCAGGGGGTTCGGGAGACCCAGTACTTC
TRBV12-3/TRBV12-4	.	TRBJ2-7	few	CASSPGQTMYEQYF	TGTGCCAGCAGTCCCGGACAGACGATGTACGAGCAGTACTTC
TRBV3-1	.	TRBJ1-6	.	CASSQETQSPLHF	TGTGCCAGCAGCCAAGAGACCCAATCACCCCTCCACTTT
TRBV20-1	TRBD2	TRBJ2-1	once	CSARATSGLYNEQFF	TGCAGTGCTAGAGCGACTAGCGGGCTTTACAATGAGCAGTTCTTC
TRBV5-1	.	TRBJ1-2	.	CASSAEDGENGYTF	TGCGCCAGCAGCGCGGAGGACGGTGAGAATGGCTACACCTTC
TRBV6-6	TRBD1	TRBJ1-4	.	CASSYPAGGYEKLFF	TGTGCCAGCAGTTACCCCGCAGGGGGCTATGAAAAACTGTTTTTT
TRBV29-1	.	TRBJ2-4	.	CSVGGRLAKNIQYF	TGCAGCGTTGGGGGCCGACTAGCCAAAAACATTCAGTACTTC
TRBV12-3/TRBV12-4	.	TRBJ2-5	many	CASSRQNQETQYF	TGTGCCAGCAGTAGACAGAACCAAGAGACCCAGTACTTC
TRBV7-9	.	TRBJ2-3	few	CASSSRGFSDTQYF	TGTGCCAGCAGCTCACGGGGTTTTTCAGATACGCAGTATTTT
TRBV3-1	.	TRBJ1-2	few	CASSQTGTDYGYTF	TGTGCCAGCAGCCAAACCGGGACGGACTATGGCTACACCTTC
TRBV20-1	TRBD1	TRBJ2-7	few	CSANPTGYEQYF	TGCAGTGCTAACCCGACAGGGTACGAGCAGTACTTC
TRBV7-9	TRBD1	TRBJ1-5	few	CASSQTGNDNQPQHF	TGTGCCAGCAGCCAGACAGGGAATGACAATCAGCCCCAGCATTTT
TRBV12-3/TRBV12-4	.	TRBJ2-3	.	CASMRADTQYF	TGTGCCAGCATGCGGGCAGATACGCAGTATTTT
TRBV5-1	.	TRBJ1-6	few	CASSHGGGNSPLHF	TGCGCCAGCAGCCACGGTGGGGGGAATTCACCCCTCCACTTT
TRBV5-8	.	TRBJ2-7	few	CASSLEPVSYEQYF	TGTGCCAGCAGCTTGGAACCCGTCTCCTACGAGCAGTACTTC
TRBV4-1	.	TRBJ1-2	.	CASSQDPGGRVEGYTF	TGCGCCAGCAGCCAAGATCCCGGGGGGCGGGTAGAAGGCTACACCTTC
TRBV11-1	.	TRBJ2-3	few	CASSLIAGHPSTDTQYF	TGTGCCAGCAGCTTAATTGCCGGGCACCCTAGCACAGATACGCAGTATTTT
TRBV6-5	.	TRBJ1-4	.	CASSSLGKLFF	TGTGCCAGCAGTTCCCTGGGGAAACTGTTTTTT
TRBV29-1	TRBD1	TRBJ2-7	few	CSCGGGQGRSYEQYF	TGCAGTTGCGGAGGGGGACAGGGGAGATCCTACGAGCAGTACTTC
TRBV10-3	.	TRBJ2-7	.	CAISVGMAKNGYEQYF	TGTGCCATCAGTGTGGGTATGGCGAAGAACGGGTACGAGCAGTACTTC